This T cell receptor beta chain was obtained from a study of PD-1 blockade in classical Hodgkin lymphoma. The germline V gene has CDR1 SGHAT and CDR2 FQNNGV. The ends were cut back, 2 bases at V and 4 bases at J, with 9 bases in the middle. This CDR3 has 13 residues. Time point noted: cycle 4 day 1 (C4D1), after six to seven weeks of nivolumab. No patient escaped relapse after autologous stem cell transplantation, and brentuximab vedotin exposure varied. The table came from immunoSEQ multiplex PCR; TCRdb's copy has only in-frame clones and leaves some out. The data contain approximately 20,000 clones, over 75% of them singletons.

The chain uses TRBV11-2 and TRBJ2-7; D unresolved. This TCR derives from a human donor with classical Hodgkin lymphoma. The sample was peripheral blood mononuclear cells (PBMCs), taken before the fourth cycle of nivolumab. This chain's CDR3 is CASSLTNLYEQYV. CDR3 DNA: TGTGCCAGCAGCTTAACGAACTTATACGAGCAGTACGTC.